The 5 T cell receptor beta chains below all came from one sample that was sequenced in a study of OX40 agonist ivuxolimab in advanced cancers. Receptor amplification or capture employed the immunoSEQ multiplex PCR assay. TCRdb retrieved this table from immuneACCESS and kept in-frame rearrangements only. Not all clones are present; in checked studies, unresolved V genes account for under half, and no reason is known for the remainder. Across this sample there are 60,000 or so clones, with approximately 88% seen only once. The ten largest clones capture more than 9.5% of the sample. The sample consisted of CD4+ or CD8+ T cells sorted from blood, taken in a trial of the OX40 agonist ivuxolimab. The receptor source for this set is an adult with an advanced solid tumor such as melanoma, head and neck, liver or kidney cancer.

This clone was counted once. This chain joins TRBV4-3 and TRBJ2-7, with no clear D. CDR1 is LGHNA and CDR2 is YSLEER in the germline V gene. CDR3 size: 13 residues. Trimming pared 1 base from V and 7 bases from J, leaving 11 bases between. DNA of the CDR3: TGCGCCAGCAGCCAAGGAGTGGAGTGGGAGCAGTACTTC. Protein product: CASSQGVEWEQYF.

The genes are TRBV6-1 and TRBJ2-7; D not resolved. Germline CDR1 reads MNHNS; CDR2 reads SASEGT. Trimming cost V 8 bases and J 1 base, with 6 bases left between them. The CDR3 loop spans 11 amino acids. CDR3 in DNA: TGTGCCAGCTTTGGATCCTACGAGCAGTACGTC. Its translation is CASFGSYEQYV.

This chain's CDR3 is CASSLGESTNEKLFF. Here the CDR3 DNA reads TGTGCCAGCAGTTTGGGTGAATCAACTAATGAAAAACTGTTTTTT. The genes are TRBV28 and TRBJ1-4; D gene ambiguous. This CDR3 has 15 residues. Deletions cut 3 bases from V and 0 bases from J, with 8 bases between. Per the germline V gene, CDR1 is MDHEN and CDR2 is SYDVKM.

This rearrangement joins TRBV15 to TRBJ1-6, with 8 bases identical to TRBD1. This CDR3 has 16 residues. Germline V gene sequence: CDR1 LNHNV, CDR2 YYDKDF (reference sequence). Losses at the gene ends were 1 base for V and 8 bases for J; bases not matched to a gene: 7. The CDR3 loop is CATSRVGTGIYSPLHF. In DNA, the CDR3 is TGTGCCACCAGCAGAGTCGGGACAGGAATTTATTCACCCCTCCACTTT.

The CDR3 is CASSLATIAVEQFF. In DNA, the CDR3 is TGTGCCAGCAGCTTGGCCACCATAGCAGTTGAGCAGTTCTTC. The chain couples TRBV5-5 to TRBJ2-1, with no clear D. Germline V gives CDR1 SGHKS, CDR2 YYEKEE (reference sequence). The CDR3 covers 14 residues. V lost 0 bases and J lost 9, with 13 bases in between.